This entry is about one TCR beta chain. Libraries were prepared by immunoSEQ multiplex PCR; TCRdb keeps only in-frame clonotypes and omits some of them. Found here are 600,000 to 800,000 clones, roughly two thirds of them singletons; the top ten hold over 1.5%. This entry comes from a study of shared clonotypes between healthy human individuals. The sequenced material came from memory CD4+ T cells sorted from blood. Subset in this sample: CD45RA-negative fraction. This TCR was recovered from a woman younger than 45 in good health.

The CDR3 loop is CAWTLWGRGDNYGYTF. The CDR3 DNA reads TGTGCCTGGACCCTCTGGGGCAGGGGCGATAACTATGGCTACACCTTC. J is TRBJ1-2 and V is TRBV30; the D gene is possibly TRBD1 (6 bases). V shed 4 bases and J shed 1 base, with 19 bases lying between them. The length of the CDR3 is 16 residues. Germline V gene sequence: CDR1 GTSNPN, CDR2 SVGIG (reference sequence).